This T cell receptor (beta chain) was identified in a study of T cells after yellow fever vaccination. Study background: Where fractions had low cell numbers, libraries were prepared from them with the SMART-Seq v4 Ultra Low Input RNA kit.

Per the germline V gene, CDR1 is MNHEY and CDR2 is SMNVEV (reference sequence). Trimming left V 2 bases short and J 0 bases short, with 11 bases between. This CDR3 region has 16 residues. Universal primer sites and UMIs were introduced during 5'RACE template-switching synthesis of TCR cDNA. TCRdb ran MiXCR on the 5' RACE reads and lists one entry per CDR3 protein. The sample carries about 240,000 distinct CDR3 sequences, 6.9% recorded once. The specimen was CD4+ T cells sorted from PBMCs, collected 15 days after the yellow fever booster vaccination. The clonotype was recovered from a man aged 25-45 years who received the YFV17D yellow fever vaccine. This chain uses TRBV27 with TRBJ2-1; D unclear. Here the CDR3 reads CASSLRTPYSYNEQFF. Here the CDR3 DNA reads TGTGCCAGCAGTTTACGCACACCCTACTCCTACAATGAGCAGTTCTTC.